This T cell receptor beta chain was sequenced during a study of blood T cell repertoires in COVID-19. At the level of the study: Researchers got acute and convalescent COVID-19 samples from the United States, Italy and Spain.

V shed 10 bases and J shed 4 bases, with 15 bases lying between them. CDR1 is LNHDA and CDR2 is SQIVND in the germline V gene (reference sequence). This CDR3 contains 13 residues. Seattle patients were enrolled while actively infected and followed longitudinally. In the source study's methods: How many nucleated cells were present was estimated from reference gene primer amplification. TCRdb's copy holds only in-frame clones and misses some; the assay was immunoSEQ multiplex PCR. That table gives V, J and clone size, and the DNA gave D and trimming. The sample lists roughly 200,000 clones; around 86% were seen once.

Sequencing input: peripheral blood. This clonotype was obtained from a woman between 45 and 60 years old with COVID-19, enrolled during active disease. The rearrangement links TRBV19 to TRBJ2-3; tentative D call: TRBD2 (7 bases). The CDR3 protein is CATLRGGSDTQYF. DNA for the CDR3: TGTGCCACCCTTAGGGGGGGTTCAGATACGCAGTATTTT.